A single sample is the source of the 21 T cell receptor beta chains below, sequenced in a study of shared clonotypes between healthy human individuals. Profiling relied on immunoSEQ multiplex PCR, and the TCRdb table lists in-frame clones only, not all of them. The sample holds around 2.1 million clones, 95% seen once. The sample consisted of naive CD4+ T cells sorted from blood. Noted subset: CD45RA+ positively selected. The source of these receptors is a man between 18 and 35 years old in good health.

This chain uses TRBV18 with TRBJ2-5; the D gene is possibly TRBD2 (6 bases). This CDR3 comprises 14 residues. CDR1 and CDR2 from the germline V gene are KGHSH and LQKENI. With 3 bases removed from V and 4 bases from J, the gap between germline ends came to 12 bases. The CDR3 DNA sequence: TGTGCCAGCTCACCCGAGACTAGGGGAGAGACCCAGTACTTC. Translated: CASSPETRGETQYF.

The rearrangement uses TRBV6-5 and TRBJ1-2; 7 nucleotides line up with TRBD1. This CDR3 is built from 13 residues. V trimming: 5 bases; J trimming: 8 bases; junction bases outside the gene matches: 8. The germline V gene has CDR1 MNHEY and CDR2 SVGAGI. In nucleotides, the CDR3 is TGTGCCAGCAGTCACGGGACAGATGACGGCTACACCTTC. Its translation is CASSHGTDDGYTF.

The chain carries TRBV9 and TRBJ2-5, with D possibly matching TRBD2 (5 bases). The CDR3 has 14 amino acids. Trimming removed 4 bases from V and 2 bases from J, with 12 bases in between. CDR1 SGDLS and CDR2 YYNGEE come from the germline V gene. CDR3 in DNA: TGTGCCAGCAGCATCGAGCCGGGGCAAGAGACCCAGTACTTC. This encodes CASSIEPGQETQYF.

A few counts support this clone. The chain employs TRBV2 and TRBJ1-5, with 12 bases aligning to TRBD1. The ends lost 6 bases at V and 0 bases at J; junction bases unmatched: 3. The CDR3 covers 16 residues. Germline V gene lookup returns CDR1 SNHLY and CDR2 FYNNEI. This CDR3 reads CASRGQGAFSNQPQHF. CDR3 in DNA: TGTGCCAGCAGGGGACAGGGGGCTTTTAGCAATCAGCCCCAGCATTTT.

The genes are TRBV5-1 and TRBJ2-3; 11 bases are shared with TRBD2. Germline assignment: CDR1 SGHRS and CDR2 YFSETQ. The CDR3 runs to 15 residues. The junction had 8 bases not matched to a gene; V was cut back by 4 bases and J by 7 bases. CDR3 sequence: CASSPGTSGPNTQYF. The CDR3 bases are TGCGCCAGCAGCCCCGGGACTAGCGGACCAAATACGCAGTATTTT.

The chain uses TRBV4-1 and TRBJ2-3; no reliable D call. The CDR3 contains 14 residues. V lost 2 bases to trimming and J lost 5 bases, with 11 bases between them. Per germline, CDR1 MGHRA and CDR2 YSYEKL. The CDR3 region is CASSQPLMGDTQYF. The CDR3, as DNA: TGCGCCAGCAGCCAACCTTTAATGGGAGATACGCAGTATTTT.

The V gene is TRBV11-1, the J gene TRBJ1-1; TRBD1 aligns across 8 bases. Germline values: CDR1 SGHAT, CDR2 FQDESV (reference sequence). The CDR3 loop spans 14 amino acids. The J segment lost 5 bases and the V segment lost 5 bases, leaving 7 bases of the junction unmatched. CDR3 amino acids: CASSRLQGGTEAFF. Written as DNA, the CDR3 is TGTGCCAGCAGCCGACTACAGGGGGGGACTGAAGCTTTCTTT.

CDR3 coding DNA: TGCGCCAGCAGCTTCGGTGGCTTTTACGAGCAGTACTTC. Its protein product is CASSFGGFYEQYF. V and J are TRBV5-1 and TRBJ2-7; D is ambiguous. The V gene lost 2 bases and the J gene lost 4 bases, with 10 bases spanning the gap. The length of the CDR3 is 13 residues. In germline, CDR1 is SGHRS, CDR2 YFSETQ.

J is TRBJ2-1 and V is TRBV10-2; D is undetermined. The CDR3 covers 16 residues. CDR1 is WSHSY and CDR2 is SAAADI in the germline V gene. The V end was cut by 1 base, the J end by 6 bases, with 16 bases between. Written as DNA, the CDR3 is TGCGCCAGCAGTGAGTGGGCGACCCCCAATCCCAATGAGCAGTTCTTC. It codes for CASSEWATPNPNEQFF.

The chain recombines TRBV6-5 with TRBJ2-7; 8 nucleotides match TRBD1. Trimming removed 6 bases from V and 3 bases from J; junction bases left unmatched: 4. In germline, CDR1 is MNHEY, CDR2 SVGAGI. The CDR3 sequence is 13 residues long. The CDR3: CASRSGQVYEQYF. The CDR3 DNA reads TGTGCCAGCAGGTCGGGACAGGTCTACGAGCAGTACTTC.

This clone was observed a handful of times. This rearrangement joins TRBV6-1 to TRBJ1-3; D gene unclear. Germline V lookup: CDR1 MNHNS, CDR2 SASEGT. The V end was cut by 8 bases, the J end by 0 bases, with 8 bases between. The CDR3 has 13 residues. CDR3 sequence reads: CASRGSSGNTIYF. In DNA, the CDR3 is TGTGCCAGCCGCGGGAGCTCTGGAAACACCATATATTTT.

The V and J genes are TRBV28 and TRBJ1-6, with D unclear. This CDR3 region has 15 residues. The germline V and J ends were trimmed by 8 bases and 5 bases, with 16 bases remaining between them. In germline, CDR1 is MDHEN, CDR2 SYDVKM. CDR3 loop: CASRAPAGDNSPLHF. The CDR3 DNA sequence: TGTGCCAGCCGGGCTCCCGCCGGAGATAATTCACCCCTCCACTTT.

V and J are TRBV18 and TRBJ2-7, with D possibly TRBD1 on 5 matching bases. Germline lookup yields CDR1 KGHSH and CDR2 LQKENI. Deletions cut 2 bases from V and 3 bases from J, with 14 bases between. The CDR3 has 15 amino acids. CDR3 loop: CASSPAQGLLYEQYF. DNA for the CDR3: TGTGCCAGCTCACCAGCCCAGGGCCTACTCTACGAGCAGTACTTC.

This chain connects TRBV6-5 to TRBJ1-1; D remains ambiguous. Germline V gene data show CDR1 as MNHEY and CDR2 as SVGAGI. This CDR3 comprises 11 residues. The germline V and J ends were trimmed by 2 bases and 7 bases, with 5 bases remaining between them. The CDR3 loop reads CASSYEFEAFF. The CDR3 nucleotides are TGTGCCAGCAGTTACGAGTTTGAAGCTTTCTTT.

The chain uses TRBV18 and TRBJ1-2, with no clear D. The germline V and J ends were trimmed by 4 bases and 8 bases, with 11 bases remaining between them. Germline values: CDR1 KGHSH, CDR2 LQKENI. CDR3 size: 12 residues. CDR3 region: CASSLTWEGYTF. The CDR3, as DNA: TGTGCCAGCTCACTCACCTGGGAGGGCTACACCTTC.

The rearrangement uses TRBV21-1 and TRBJ1-3; the D call TRBD1 from the table was never checked on the DNA. TRBV21-1 is designated a pseudogene. There are 15 residues in the CDR3. CDR3 coding DNA: TGTGCCAGCAGCAGGACAGGGGACTCTGGAAACACCATATATTTT. Encoded protein: CASSRTGDSGNTIYF.

A note on this clone: This sample also contains other DNA sequences that code for the same CDR3. The CDR3 sequence: CAISESTDNEQFF. CDR3 sequence (DNA): TGTGCCATCAGTGAGTCGACCGACAATGAGCAGTTCTTC. The J gene is TRBJ2-1, the V gene TRBV10-3; no clear D gene. The CDR3 has 13 residues. V lost 0 bases and J lost 5, with 5 bases in between. Germline lookup yields CDR1 ENHRY and CDR2 SYGVKD.

The V call is TRBV6-1, the J call TRBJ2-3, with TRBD1 matching over 9 bases. This CDR3 spans 15 amino acids. CDR1 MNHNS and CDR2 SASEGT come from the germline V gene. Trimming cost V 7 bases and J 3 bases; bases outside gene matches: 8. The CDR3 DNA sequence: TGTGCCAGCAATTTAGGGACAGGGAGGACAGATACGCAGTATTTT. This sequence encodes CASNLGTGRTDTQYF.

This rearrangement joins TRBV12-1 to TRBJ1-5. TRBV12-1 is deemed a pseudogene. The CDR3 is 15 residues long. This CDR3 reads CASSWLEGSNQPQHF. CDR3 coding DNA: TGTGCCAGCAGCTGGCTGGAGGGTAGCAATCAGCCCCAGCATTTT.

The J gene is TRBJ2-7, the V gene TRBV7-6, with D perhaps matching TRBD1 or TRBD2 (5 bases each). V lost 1 base and J 6 bases, leaving 13 bases between the germline ends. This CDR3 spans 14 amino acids. CDR1 and CDR2 from the germline V gene are SGHVS and FNYEAQ. The DNA of the CDR3 is TGTGCCAGCAGCTTAGTGTACGGGGCGGTCGAGCAGTACTTC. Its protein is CASSLVYGAVEQYF.

The genes are TRBV6-5 and TRBJ2-5, with 9 bases matching TRBD1. There are 13 residues in the CDR3. Looked up from germline, CDR1 is MNHEY and CDR2 is SVGAGI. Trimming took 6 bases from V and 7 from J; bases not matched to a gene: 6. The CDR3 coding sequence is TGTGCCAGCAGGACTCGACAGGGGGTGACCCAGTACTTC. Protein: CASRTRQGVTQYF.